These 23 T cell receptor beta chains share one sample of origin, sequenced in a study of cytomegalovirus exposure and HLA in healthy donors. Only in-frame clones appear in the TCRdb table, and some are missing; sequencing was by immunoSEQ multiplex PCR. The repertoire holds 200,000 to 250,000 clones, around nine tenths seen once, with 0.85% to 1.2% in the top ten. Sample: PBMCs. These receptors all stem from a woman younger than 30 in good health and CMV-seronegative.

This clone was seen only a few times. The genes are TRBV27 and TRBJ1-2, with 7 positions matching TRBD1. The J segment lost 2 bases and the V segment lost 10 bases, leaving 4 bases of the junction unmatched. Per germline, CDR1 MNHEY and CDR2 SMNVEV (reference sequence). The CDR3 extends over 12 amino acids. The CDR3 nucleotides are TGTGCCACCCTACAGGGGAACTATGGCTACACCTTC. Translation: CATLQGNYGYTF.

The chain has TRBV6-5 and TRBJ2-1, with D unresolved. With 5 bases removed from V and 10 bases from J, the gap between germline ends came to 18 bases. Germline CDR1 reads MNHEY; CDR2 reads SVGAGI. The CDR3 consists of 14 residues. CDR3 in amino acids: CASSTTWPAGEQFF. The CDR3 coding sequence is TGTGCCAGCAGTACTACCTGGCCAGCTGGAGAGCAGTTCTTC.

A single count supports this clone. V usage is TRBV29-1 and J usage is TRBJ2-2; possible D gene TRBD1, 5 bases. This CDR3 comprises 14 residues. Trimming stripped 4 bases from V and 1 base from J, with 10 bases between. Per the germline V gene, CDR1 is SQVTM and CDR2 is ANQGSEA. CDR3 loop: CSVGGRKNTGELFF. CDR3 sequence (DNA): TGCAGCGTTGGGGGCCGGAAGAACACCGGGGAGCTGTTTTTT.

V gene TRBV19 combines with J gene TRBJ1-1, with TRBD1 matching over 7 bases. The length of the CDR3 is 14 residues. Germline loops: CDR1 LNHDA, CDR2 SQIVND (reference sequence). Trimming removed 3 bases from V and 3 bases from J; junction bases left unmatched: 4. The chain's CDR3 is CASSMTGWDTEAFF. In DNA, the CDR3 is TGTGCCAGTAGTATGACAGGGTGGGACACTGAAGCTTTCTTT.

The V and J genes are TRBV30 and TRBJ2-7, with D maybe TRBD2 (6 bases). In germline, CDR1 is GTSNPN, CDR2 SVGIG (reference sequence). The CDR3 loop spans 14 amino acids. Trimming removed 1 base from V and 0 bases from J, with 10 bases in between. In DNA form, the CDR3 reads TGTGCCTGGAGTGGGCAGGGAGGCTCCTACGAGCAGTACTTC. It specifies CAWSGQGGSYEQYF.

This chain uses TRBV6-5 with TRBJ2-7, with 13 positions matching TRBD2. Looked up from germline, CDR1 is MNHEY and CDR2 is SVGAGI. Germline trimming cut 5 bases from V and 2 bases from J; bases unmatched to any gene: 3. The CDR3 sequence is 15 residues long. CDR3 protein: CASSAGLAGAYEQYF. In DNA, the CDR3 is TGTGCCAGCAGTGCAGGACTAGCGGGAGCCTACGAGCAGTACTTC.

This chain links TRBV19 with TRBJ2-3, with TRBD2 matching over 11 bases. The ends lost 6 bases at V and 5 bases at J; junction bases unmatched: 10. CDR1 and CDR2 (germline): LNHDA, SQIVND (reference sequence). The length of the CDR3 is 16 residues. The CDR3 spells CASSLTSGRGKDTQYF. The CDR3 DNA sequence: TGTGCCAGTAGCCTCACTAGCGGGAGAGGAAAAGATACGCAGTATTTT. Full variable domain (outside the CDR3, taken from reference TRBV19 and TRBJ2-3): DGGITQSPKYLFRKEGQNVTLSCEQNLNHDAMYWYRQDPGQGLRLIYYSQIVNDFQKGDIAEGYSVSREKKESFPLTVTSAQKNPTAFYLCASSLTSGRGKDTQYFGPGTRLTVL.

This clone has a single count. The chain combines TRBV29-1 with TRBJ1-5, with D possibly matching TRBD1 (5 bases). Trimming left V 2 bases short and J 8 bases short, with 13 bases between. Germline CDR1 and CDR2: SQVTM and ANQGSEA. This CDR3 is 13 amino acids long. The CDR3 sequence is CSVECQGTEPQHF. Written as DNA, the CDR3 is TGCAGCGTTGAATGTCAGGGTACTGAGCCCCAGCATTTT.

The chain has TRBV5-6 and TRBJ2-7, with unresolved D. Germline-derived CDR1 and CDR2 are SGHDT and YYEEEE. The length of the CDR3 is 13 residues. The germline V and J ends were trimmed by 0 bases and 4 bases, with 8 bases remaining between them. The CDR3 DNA reads as TGTGCCAGCAGCTTGGGCCCCGGGTACGAGCAGTACTTC. Protein product: CASSLGPGYEQYF.

Comments on this clone: This CDR3 is also generated by other DNA sequences in the sample. The V gene is TRBV9, the J gene TRBJ1-1; unclear D gene. Germline values: CDR1 SGDLS, CDR2 YYNGEE. CDR3 length: 11 residues. The germline V and J ends were trimmed by 4 bases and 2 bases, with 3 bases remaining between them. The CDR3 DNA is TGTGCCAGCAGCCGTAACACTGAAGCTTTCTTT. Its protein is CASSRNTEAFF.

The chain is built from TRBV28 and TRBJ2-1; TRBD2 matches 9 bases. With 4 bases clipped from V and 7 bases from J, the junction kept 11 bases outside the gene matches. The germline gives CDR1 MDHEN, CDR2 SYDVKM. CDR3 length: 16 amino acids. CDR3 sequence: CASSSGLASGINEQFF. CDR3 DNA: TGTGCCAGCAGTTCCGGGCTTGCTAGCGGGATAAATGAGCAGTTCTTC. Full variable domain (rest looked up from reference TRBV28 and TRBJ2-1): DVKVTQSSRYLVKRTGEKVFLECVQDMDHENMFWYRQDPGLGLRLIYFSYDVKMKEKGDIPEGYSVSREKKERFSLILESASTNQTSMYLCASSSGLASGINEQFFGPGTRLTVL.

V is TRBV5-1 and J is TRBJ2-5, with 12 positions matching TRBD2. Germline values: CDR1 SGHRS, CDR2 YFSETQ. There are 16 residues in the CDR3. After removal of 9 bases from V and 5 bases from J, the junction contained 14 bases not matched to a gene. CDR3 protein: CATSNTSGRFLETQYF. The CDR3 bases are TGCGCCACCAGTAATACTAGCGGGAGGTTTTTGGAGACCCAGTACTTC.

The J gene is TRBJ2-7, the V gene TRBV6-9; perhaps TRBD2 as D (5 bases). V gave up 7 bases and J gave up 3 bases, with 19 bases separating them. The CDR3 is 15 residues long. CDR1 and CDR2 from the germline V gene are MNHGY and SVAAGI. CDR3 residues: CASIICLRVVYEQYF. The CDR3 nucleotides are TGTGCCAGCATAATTTGTCTGCGGGTGGTCTACGAGCAGTACTTC.

The chain has TRBV19 and TRBJ1-5; weak D call: TRBD1 (6 bases). Germline V CDR1 and CDR2: LNHDA, SQIVND (reference sequence). There are 13 residues in the CDR3. Trimming took off 6 bases at V and 4 bases at J, with 10 bases between the two ends. CDR3 amino acids: CASSAQGNQPQHF. The CDR3 region has the DNA TGTGCCAGTAGCGCCCAGGGGAATCAGCCCCAGCATTTT.

This sequence joins TRBV4-1 and TRBJ2-1, with 7 bases lining up with TRBD2. The length of the CDR3 is 18 residues. Germline V gene lookup returns CDR1 MGHRA and CDR2 YSYEKL. V dropped 10 bases and J dropped 8; count of bases not matched to a gene: 26. The CDR3 sequence is CATSILGGSVLFGDEQFF. The CDR3 bases are TGCGCCACCTCAATTCTGGGAGGGTCTGTTCTATTCGGAGATGAGCAGTTCTTC.

The rearrangement joins TRBV2 to TRBJ2-3; D gene unclear. V shed 4 bases and J shed 0 bases, with 17 bases lying between them. This CDR3 region has 17 residues. Germline V lookup: CDR1 SNHLY, CDR2 FYNNEI. CDR3 nucleotide sequence: TGTGCCAGCAGTGTGGCGCACGCTACTACTAGCACAGATACGCAGTATTTT. Its protein is CASSVAHATTSTDTQYF.

J is TRBJ2-7 and V is TRBV10-1; D may be TRBD1 (6 bases). The CDR3 has 14 amino acids. V dropped 6 bases and J dropped 0 bases, with 12 bases sitting between them. Germline V CDR1 and CDR2: WNHNN, SYGVQD (reference sequence). Written as DNA, the CDR3 is TGCGCCAGCAGCCAAGACAGGAACTCCTACGAGCAGTACTTC. Its translation: CASSQDRNSYEQYF.

The J gene is TRBJ2-7, the V gene TRBV30; 9 nucleotides agree with TRBD2. Trimming took 4 bases from V and 3 from J; bases not matched to a gene: 7. The CDR3 contains 14 residues. Per germline, CDR1 GTSNPN and CDR2 SVGIG (reference sequence). The CDR3 DNA follows: TGTGCCTGGACCCTTAGCGGGAGTAGCTACGAGCAGTACTTC. This encodes CAWTLSGSSYEQYF. The complete variable domain, with remaining parts taken from reference TRBV30 and TRBJ2-7, reads SQTIHQWPATLVQPVGSPLSLECTVEGTSNPNLYWYRQAAGRGLQLLFYSVGIGQISSEVPQNLSASRPQDRQFILSSKKLLLSDSGFYLCAWTLSGSSYEQYFGPGTRLTVT.

The rearrangement links TRBV6-1 to TRBJ1-1; the D gene is possibly TRBD1 (6 bases). The length of the CDR3 is 12 residues. In germline, CDR1 is MNHNS, CDR2 SASEGT. Trimming took off 5 bases at V and 7 bases at J, with 11 bases between the two ends. The CDR3 sequence: CASSIRGGEAFF. As DNA, the CDR3 is TGTGCCAGCAGTATCCGAGGGGGTGAAGCTTTCTTT.

V usage is TRBV4-2 and J usage is TRBJ1-2; D not certain. The CDR3 is 13 residues long. Germline CDR1 LGHNA, CDR2 YNFKEQ. V gave up 0 bases and J gave up 8 bases, with 10 bases separating them. The DNA of the CDR3 is TGTGCCAGCAGCCAAGATCGAGAGGGCGGCTACACCTTC. Encoded protein: CASSQDREGGYTF.

The J gene is TRBJ1-2, the V gene TRBV14; unclear D gene. CDR1 SGHDN and CDR2 FVKESK come from the germline V gene. This CDR3 region has 14 residues. V was trimmed by 5 bases and J by 6 bases, leaving 16 bases between them. CDR3 protein: CASSEDRGKDGYTF. The CDR3, as DNA: TGTGCCAGCAGCGAGGATCGGGGAAAAGATGGCTACACCTTC.

This clone showed up just a few times. The rearrangement uses TRBV18 and TRBJ1-5, with D hard to call. The CDR3 is 15 residues long. Trimming pared 4 bases from V and 6 bases from J, leaving 16 bases between. Germline loops: CDR1 KGHSH, CDR2 LQKENI. CDR3 DNA: TGTGCCAGCTCACAGGATGGTGGGAGTCGTCAGCCCCAGCATTTT. Translating it yields CASSQDGGSRQPQHF.

The rearrangement joins TRBV6-5 to TRBJ1-4; 11 nucleotides line up with TRBD1. Trimming at V came to 6 bases and at J to 5 bases, leaving 5 bases not matched to a gene. Germline V gene data show CDR1 as MNHEY and CDR2 as SVGAGI. The CDR3 runs 15 residues. The CDR3 coding sequence is TGTGCCAGCAGAGTAGGACAGGGGGCAAATGAAAAACTGTTTTTT. The encoded protein is CASRVGQGANEKLFF.